A single T cell receptor beta chain is shown here with its context. This specimen comes from a study of CD8 T cells in Susac syndrome. Sequencing of TCR beta covered CD8+ and CD4+ T cells obtained from blood. Negative isolation was applied to CD8+ and CD4+ T cells, and FACS enrichment was applied to TEMRA cells. A quantity of roughly 0.5 to 1 ug RNA underwent reverse transcription using random hexamers. Amplification of TCR beta CDR3 spanned 54 Vbeta and 13 Jbeta via immunoSEQ multiplex PCR. TCRdb ran MiXCR on the immunoSEQ multiplex PCR reads and lists one entry per CDR3 protein. In the table there are roughly 150,000 distinct CDR3 sequences, around 95% of which are singletons. CDR1 and CDR2 from the germline V gene are PRHDT and FYEKMQ (reference sequence). There are 13 residues in the CDR3. V lost 3 bases, J lost 7 bases, and 3 bases stayed unmatched.

The sample taken for sequencing was CD8+ T cells from PBMCs. The sequence came from a human donor with multiple sclerosis. The V gene is TRBV13, the J gene TRBJ1-5, with TRBD1 matching 7 bases. The CDR3 coding sequence is TGTGCCAGCAGCTTTCAGGGGGAACAGCCCCAGCATTTT. Residues: CASSFQGEQPQHF.